The source of this T cell receptor (beta chain) is a study of T cells in pancreatic ductal adenocarcinoma. The method was immunoSEQ multiplex PCR; TCRdb's version includes in-frame clones alone and lacks a portion of them. This sample yields over 7,000 clones, of which roughly 90% are seen a single time; about 3% belongs to the top ten. On this clone itself: The target antigen is unknown.

Broader study findings: The resected cohort was biased toward the minority with early-stage disease. Blood clonality (roughly 0.072) did not differ significantly from tumor (about 0.12).

CDR1 LGHNA and CDR2 YNFKEQ come from the germline V gene. CDR3 length: 15 amino acids. The V gene end was trimmed by 5 bases and the J gene end by 4 bases; junction bases not matched to a gene: 5. No neoadjuvant therapy was given to the selected pancreatic ductal adenocarcinoma patients before their surgery. The gene calls are TRBV4-2 and TRBJ2-5, with 12 nucleotides matching TRBD2. This clonotype was obtained from a human donor with pancreatic ductal adenocarcinoma. Sequences were obtained from PBMCs. The CDR3 sequence: CASSVRLAGVETQYF. CDR3 DNA sequence: TGTGCCAGCAGCGTGAGACTAGCGGGAGTAGAGACCCAGTACTTC.